These 25 T cell receptor beta chains share one sample of origin, sequenced in a study of response to subunit inactivated influenza vaccine. Via MiXCR, TCRdb re-called the RT-PCR reads, giving one row per CDR3 protein. Counted here are around 540,000 distinct CDR3 sequences, about an eighth occurring once; the ten biggest clones make up roughly 10%. The sequencing here drew on PBMCs from blood, taken on the day of vaccination. The source is a man in his forties or fifties who received an inactivated influenza vaccine.

For the CDR3, the DNA is TGTGCCAGCAGTTTCGGAACAGGGGGGATTAATGAGCAGTTCTTC. Protein product: CASSFGTGGINEQFF. The chain joins TRBV27 to TRBJ2-1; 8 positions match TRBD1. The V and J ends lost 3 bases and 7 bases, in that order; junction bases with no gene match: 8. This CDR3 region has 15 residues. The germline CDR1 and CDR2 sequences are MNHEY and SMNVEV (reference sequence).

The chain is built from TRBV3-1 and TRBJ2-1, with a tentative D call TRBD1 (6 bases). V gave up 1 base and J gave up 9 bases, with 13 bases separating them. CDR1 is LGHDT and CDR2 is YNNKEL in the germline V gene (reference sequence). The CDR3 length is 14 residues. The chain's CDR3 is CASSQVGRGVEQFF. CDR3 in DNA: TGTGCCAGCAGCCAAGTGGGCAGGGGAGTTGAGCAGTTCTTC.

This clonotype turned up a few times. The chain combines TRBV12-3 or TRBV12-4 with TRBJ2-1, with D perhaps TRBD1 (5 bases). This CDR3 spans 13 amino acids. Trimming removed 6 bases from V and 8 bases from J, with 14 bases in between. In DNA form, the CDR3 reads TGTGCCAGCAGGGCAGGGAATGGCGATGAGCAGTTCTTC. This gives the protein CASRAGNGDEQFF.

This clonotype showed up just a few times. The chain combines TRBV12-3 or TRBV12-4 with TRBJ1-3; TRBD1 aligns across 10 bases. The length of the CDR3 is 15 residues. V dropped 8 bases and J dropped 3; count of bases not matched to a gene: 7. The CDR3 loop is CASSGTGDFGNTIYF. Here the CDR3 DNA reads TGTGCCAGCTCCGGGACAGGGGATTTTGGAAACACCATATATTTT.

The genes are TRBV13 and TRBJ2-1; no clear D. Germline CDR1 is PRHDT and CDR2 is FYEKMQ (reference sequence). Trimming took off 2 bases at V and 8 bases at J, with 7 bases between the two ends. This CDR3 is built from 12 residues. In DNA form, the CDR3 reads TGTGCCAGCAGCTTACAGGTACATGAGCAGTTCTTC. This translates into CASSLQVHEQFF. Variable domain in full (rest from reference TRBV13 and TRBJ2-1): AAGVIQSPRHLIKEKRETATLKCYPIPRHDTVYWYQQGPGQDPQFLISFYEKMQSDKGSIPDRFSAQQFSDYHSELNMSSLELGDSALYFCASSLQVHEQFFGPGTRLTVL.

The rearrangement joins TRBV12-3 or TRBV12-4 to TRBJ2-4; D is ambiguous. The CDR3 runs 14 residues. Trimming shortened V by 4 bases and J by 7 bases, and 14 bases separated the two germline ends. The CDR3: CASSSSTLWNIQYF. The CDR3 nucleotides read TGTGCCAGCAGTTCCTCGACCCTGTGGAACATTCAGTACTTC.

The chain is built from TRBV12-3 or TRBV12-4 and TRBJ1-2; D is possibly TRBD1 (5 bases). V lost 2 bases and J lost 7, with 8 bases in between. This CDR3 contains 12 residues. The CDR3 is CASSLQGFGYTF. DNA for the CDR3: TGTGCCAGCAGTTTACAGGGCTTTGGCTACACCTTC.

Many counts were recorded for this clonotype. This chain uses TRBV9 with TRBJ1-1; no clear D. Germline V CDR1 and CDR2: SGDLS, YYNGEE. V dropped 0 bases and J dropped 5 bases, with 14 bases sitting between them. CDR3 length: 15 residues. CDR3 loop: CASSVGGLPGTEAFF. Here the CDR3 DNA reads TGTGCCAGCAGCGTAGGAGGCCTGCCGGGGACTGAAGCTTTCTTT.

This clonotype was counted a few times. J is TRBJ2-4 and V is TRBV6-1; D is perhaps TRBD1 (7 bases). Trimming pared 5 bases from V and 9 bases from J, leaving 20 bases between. Germline lookup yields CDR1 MNHNS and CDR2 SASEGT. This CDR3 has 15 residues. The CDR3 DNA sequence: TGTGCCAGCAGTCGCCGACAGGGAGGCGGTAGCATTCAGTACTTC. Protein sequence: CASSRRQGGGSIQYF.

The rearrangement uses TRBV6-2 or TRBV6-3 and TRBJ2-7, with D tentatively TRBD2 (5 bases). The CDR3 spans 14 residues. The V end was cut by 4 bases, the J end by 6 bases, with 16 bases between. Germline V gene data show CDR1 as MNHEY and CDR2 as SVGEGT. CDR3 sequence: CASSSASNFGEQYF. The CDR3 coding sequence is TGTGCCAGCAGTTCGGCTAGCAATTTCGGCGAGCAGTACTTC.

The CDR3 loop is CASSLEGLGGETQYF. The CDR3 DNA is TGTGCCAGCAGCTTAGAGGGACTAGGGGGAGAGACCCAGTACTTC. This chain joins TRBV7-2 and TRBJ2-5; 8 bases match TRBD2. J lost 4 bases, V lost 1 base, and 5 bases had no gene match. CDR1 is SGHTA and CDR2 is FQGNSA in the germline V gene. The CDR3 extends over 15 amino acids.

This clonotype showed up just a few times. The chain has TRBV4-1 and TRBJ2-6; D unclear. Germline V gives CDR1 MGHRA, CDR2 YSYEKL. This CDR3 has 19 amino acids. Trimming shortened V by 2 bases and J by 0 bases, and 17 bases separated the two germline ends. This CDR3 is CASSQSGRRYLSGANVLTF. The CDR3, as DNA: TGCGCCAGCAGCCAATCCGGCAGACGATACCTCTCTGGGGCCAACGTCCTGACTTTC.

The J gene is TRBJ1-2, the V gene TRBV4-1; D is perhaps TRBD1 (6 bases). With 4 bases removed from V and 0 bases from J, the gap between germline ends came to 9 bases. CDR1 MGHRA and CDR2 YSYEKL come from the germline V gene. This CDR3 spans 14 amino acids. The CDR3 DNA reads as TGCGCCAGCAGCCTCCGGACAGCTAACTATGGCTACACCTTC. It encodes CASSLRTANYGYTF.

This clonotype turned up a few times. The V and J genes are TRBV28 and TRBJ1-1; 8 bases fit TRBD1. CDR1 and CDR2 from the germline V gene are MDHEN and SYDVKM. The junction had 6 bases not matched to a gene; V was cut back by 6 bases and J by 3 bases. The CDR3 is 14 residues long. For the CDR3, the DNA is TGTGCCAGCAGCCGGACAGGGTGGGACACTGAAGCTTTCTTT. Its protein product is CASSRTGWDTEAFF. Looking up the rest from reference TRBV28 and TRBJ1-1 gives the full variable domain: DVKVTQSSRYLVKRTGEKVFLECVQDMDHENMFWYRQDPGLGLRLIYFSYDVKMKEKGDIPEGYSVSREKKERFSLILESASTNQTSMYLCASSRTGWDTEAFFGQGTRLTVV.

The V call is TRBV2, the J call TRBJ1-5; unclear D gene. The CDR3 consists of 11 residues. V was cut by 3 bases and J by 8 bases, with 5 bases left in between. The V gene's germline CDR1 is SNHLY and CDR2 FYNNEI. The CDR3 coding sequence is TGTGCCAGCAGTGATCCCGAGCCCCAGCATTTT. It translates to CASSDPEPQHF.

The chain links TRBV6-2 or TRBV6-3 to TRBJ2-2; TRBD2 aligns across 10 bases. CDR3 length: 18 amino acids. The germline V gene has CDR1 MNHEY and CDR2 SVGEGT. Unmatched junction bases numbered 4, after V lost 0 bases and J lost 0 bases. CDR3 DNA: TGTGCCAGCAGTTACTCCTATAGCGGGAGGCCGAACACCGGGGAGCTGTTTTTT. Translated, it gives CASSYSYSGRPNTGELFF.

This clonotype was counted between two and nine times. The chain links TRBV3-1 to TRBJ1-2; the match to TRBD1 covers 8 bases. The CDR3 has 14 amino acids. Germline values: CDR1 LGHDT, CDR2 YNNKEL (reference sequence). V was clipped by 4 bases and J by 6 bases; unmatched bases: 7. The CDR3 sequence: CASSLNGQGHGYTF. The DNA for the CDR3 is TGTGCCAGCAGCCTGAACGGACAGGGTCATGGCTACACCTTC.

The chain has TRBV5-1 and TRBJ2-3, with D perhaps being TRBD1 or TRBD2 (6 bases each). Germline V lookup: CDR1 SGHRS, CDR2 YFSETQ. The V gene lost 2 bases and the J gene lost 1 base, with 14 bases spanning the gap. The CDR3 is made up of 16 amino acids. CDR3: CASSLDGGLGTDTQYF. The DNA for the CDR3 is TGCGCCAGCAGCTTAGATGGGGGGCTTGGCACAGATACGCAGTATTTT.

In nucleotides, the CDR3 is TGCAGTGCTAGTCGAACAGGGGGCCTCTACGAGCAGTACTTC. Translated: CSASRTGGLYEQYF. This rearrangement joins TRBV20-1 to TRBJ2-7; 9 nucleotides align to TRBD1. This CDR3 spans 14 amino acids. J gave up 3 bases and V 3 bases, and 6 bases lay outside the gene matches. CDR1 and CDR2 from the germline V gene are DFQATT and SNEGSKA (reference sequence).

CDR3 bases: TGTGCCAGCAGCTTAGGGAAAGCGGGGTACACAGATACGCAGTATTTT. Its translation: CASSLGKAGYTDTQYF. The V gene is TRBV11-2, the J gene TRBJ2-3, with 7 bases matching TRBD2. Trimming cost V 1 base and J 2 bases; bases outside gene matches: 6. CDR1 and CDR2 (germline): SGHAT, FQNNGV. This CDR3 spans 16 amino acids.

At least ten counts were recorded for this clonotype. The DNA of the CDR3 is TGCAGTGCTAGCAGAAGCGGATCCTACAATGAGCAGTTCTTC. Translated: CSASRSGSYNEQFF. V and J are TRBV20-1 and TRBJ2-1; possibly TRBD2 for D (5 bases). Germline V gene sequence: CDR1 DFQATT, CDR2 SNEGSKA (reference sequence). Trimming took off 3 bases at V and 1 base at J, with 10 bases between the two ends. The length of the CDR3 is 14 residues.

This clonotype was picked up a small number of times. The gene calls are TRBV5-5 and TRBJ2-2, with D possibly called TRBD1 or TRBD2 (5 bases each). The CDR3 consists of 18 residues. Germline CDR1 is SGHKS and CDR2 is YYEKEE (reference sequence). V lost 1 base and J lost 1, with 17 bases in between. Here the CDR3 reads CASSLMFSPGRNTGELFF. CDR3 coding DNA: TGTGCCAGCAGCTTGATGTTTTCGCCAGGGAGGAACACCGGGGAGCTGTTTTTT.

Many counts were recorded for this clonotype. This CDR3 is CSVEEMRGGTYNEQFF. CDR3 DNA: TGCAGCGTTGAAGAGATGAGGGGAGGCACCTACAATGAGCAGTTCTTC. The chain recombines TRBV29-1 with TRBJ2-1, with D perhaps matching TRBD2 (6 bases). The CDR3 sequence is 16 residues long. Per the germline V gene, CDR1 is SQVTM and CDR2 is ANQGSEA. V lost 0 bases to trimming and J lost 2 bases, with 14 bases between them.

V is TRBV7-9 and J is TRBJ2-1; D is perhaps TRBD1 (6 bases). The CDR3 is 14 residues long. The germline gives CDR1 SEHNR, CDR2 FQNEAQ (reference sequence). V shed 8 bases and J shed 5 bases, with 16 bases lying between them. The CDR3 protein is CASPPRGQDNEQFF. The CDR3 DNA reads as TGTGCCAGCCCCCCCAGGGGTCAAGACAATGAGCAGTTCTTC.

A few counts support this clonotype. The chain recombines TRBV29-1 with TRBJ2-7; 7 bases match TRBD2. Germline-derived CDR1 and CDR2 are SQVTM and ANQGSEA. V was clipped by 4 bases and J by 2 bases; unmatched bases: 5. CDR3 length: 13 amino acids. The CDR3 here is CSVASGPAYEQYF. The CDR3 DNA is TGCAGCGTTGCTAGCGGACCAGCCTACGAGCAGTACTTC.